The 11 T cell receptor beta chains given below trace back to one sample, sequenced in a study of graft-versus-host responses after intestinal transplantation. Using immunoSEQ multiplex PCR, the repertoire was profiled, and TCRdb retains in-frame clones only, with some absent. The sample shows about 99,000 clones, approximately 93% of them seen only once. Their antigen targets remain unknown. The sample was unstimulated CD8+ T cells sorted from spleen or lymph node cells, taken before intestinal transplant. Receptors originate from a human donor who received an intestinal transplant.

This clone has just a few counts. The gene calls are TRBV7-3 and TRBJ1-6, with TRBD1 matching over 10 bases. V dropped 2 bases and J dropped 10; count of bases not matched to a gene: 5. The CDR3 is 15 amino acids. Looked up from germline, CDR1 is SGHTA and CDR2 is FQGTGA. For the CDR3, the DNA is TGTGCCAGCAGCTTATACAGGGGACAGGGGTCACCCCTCCACTTT. Its protein is CASSLYRGQGSPLHF.

The V gene is TRBV6-1, the J gene TRBJ2-2, with TRBD1 identical over 8 bases. The CDR3 loop spans 12 amino acids. CDR1 is MNHNS, CDR2 SASEGT, per germline. J lost 1 base, V lost 11 bases, and 0 bases had no gene match. CDR3 nucleotides: TGTGCCGGACAGGGGAACACCGGGGAGCTGTTTTTT. It yields the protein CAGQGNTGELFF.

As regards this clone: The junction and the germline gene differ at one end; a read error may be behind it. The rearrangement links TRBV25-1 to TRBJ1-2; D gene unclear. The CDR3 runs to 9 residues. CDR1 and CDR2 (germline): MGHDK, SYGVNS. The CDR3 spells CASGDGYTF. CDR3 coding DNA: TGTGCCAGCGGTGATGGCTACACCTTC.

The rearrangement uses TRBV2 and TRBJ1-2; TRBD1 agrees at 10 bases. The CDR3 is made up of 16 amino acids. CDR1 is SNHLY, CDR2 FYNNEI, per germline. V lost 8 bases, J lost 0 bases, and 9 bases stayed unmatched. The chain's CDR3 is CASLRDRGQTNYGYTF. The CDR3 nucleotides are TGTGCCAGCTTGAGGGACAGGGGACAGACTAACTATGGCTACACCTTC.

This sequence joins TRBV12-5 and TRBJ2-7; the D call may be TRBD1 or TRBD2 (5 bases each). V was trimmed by 6 bases and J by 4 bases, leaving 16 bases between them. The germline CDR1 and CDR2 sequences are LGHNT and FRNRAP. This CDR3 spans 14 amino acids. The CDR3 region has the DNA TGTGCTAGTGGGTCAGGACCTGGGGGTTACGAGCAGTACTTC. Its protein is CASGSGPGGYEQYF.

The chain links TRBV13 to TRBJ2-3; no clear D. Per germline, CDR1 PRHDT and CDR2 FYEKMQ (reference sequence). The V gene lost 7 bases and the J gene lost 0 bases, with 11 bases spanning the gap. The CDR3 has 14 amino acids. The CDR3 nucleotides read TGTGCCAGCACCCCCAAGGGAAGCACAGATACGCAGTATTTT. Translated: CASTPKGSTDTQYF.

The chain employs TRBV27 and TRBJ2-1, with D possibly called TRBD1 or TRBD2 (6 bases each). Germline V gene lookup returns CDR1 MNHEY and CDR2 SMNVEV (reference sequence). V was cut by 6 bases and J by 6 bases, with 15 bases left in between. The CDR3 sequence is 14 residues long. CDR3 amino acids: CASRSWGASNEQFF. CDR3 DNA sequence: TGTGCCAGCAGGTCATGGGGGGCCTCCAATGAGCAGTTCTTC.

The chain combines TRBV4-2 with TRBJ2-3, with 8 bases that match TRBD1. Germline loops: CDR1 LGHNA, CDR2 YNFKEQ. The CDR3 covers 17 residues. Trimming cost V 0 bases and J 2 bases; bases outside gene matches: 7. This CDR3 is CASSQESGQGFTDTQYF. DNA for the CDR3: TGTGCCAGCAGCCAAGAAAGCGGACAGGGCTTCACAGATACGCAGTATTTT.

This chain joins TRBV30 and TRBJ1-2; D call uncertain. The V and J ends lost 2 bases and 6 bases respectively, with 25 bases between them. There are 17 residues in the CDR3. Germline CDR1 is GTSNPN and CDR2 is SVGIG (reference sequence). The CDR3 reads CAWSLDGNPWKEHGYTF. DNA for the CDR3: TGTGCCTGGAGTCTGGATGGGAACCCCTGGAAGGAACATGGCTACACCTTC.

V usage is TRBV9 and J usage is TRBJ2-2; D not resolved. Germline V gene lookup returns CDR1 SGDLS and CDR2 YYNGEE. Deletions cut 0 bases from V and 2 bases from J, with 8 bases between. This CDR3 is 15 amino acids long. The CDR3 sequence is CASSVEDPNTGELFF. The CDR3 DNA sequence: TGTGCCAGCAGCGTAGAGGACCCCAACACCGGGGAGCTGTTTTTT.

V usage is TRBV15 and J usage is TRBJ1-5; 8 nucleotides match TRBD1. V shed 5 bases and J 7 bases; nucleotides not matched to a gene: 10. This CDR3 spans 15 amino acids. Germline values: CDR1 LNHNV, CDR2 YYDKDF (reference sequence). The CDR3 DNA sequence: TGTGCCACCAGCGGCCAGGACAGGGAAGGACAGCCCCAGCATTTT. It specifies CATSGQDREGQPQHF.